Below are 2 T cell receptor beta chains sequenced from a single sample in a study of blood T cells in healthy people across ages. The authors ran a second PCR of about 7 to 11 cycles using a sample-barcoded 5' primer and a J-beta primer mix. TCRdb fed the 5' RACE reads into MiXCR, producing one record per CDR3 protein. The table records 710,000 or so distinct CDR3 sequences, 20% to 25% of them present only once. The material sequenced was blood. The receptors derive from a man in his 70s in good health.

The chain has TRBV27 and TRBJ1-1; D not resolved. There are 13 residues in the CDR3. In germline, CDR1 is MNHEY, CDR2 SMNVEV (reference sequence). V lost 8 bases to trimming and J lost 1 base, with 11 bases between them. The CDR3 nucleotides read TGTGCCAGCGGCCGAAACAAGAACACTGAAGCTTTCTTT. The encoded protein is CASGRNKNTEAFF.

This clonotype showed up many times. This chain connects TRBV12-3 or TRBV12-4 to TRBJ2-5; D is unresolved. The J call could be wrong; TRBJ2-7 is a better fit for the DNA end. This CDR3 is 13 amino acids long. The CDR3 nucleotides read TGTGCCAGCAGTTGGCAGGTGGGCTACGAGCAGTACTTC. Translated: CASSWQVGYEQYF.